The 21 T cell receptor beta chains below all came from one sample that was sequenced in a study of cytomegalovirus exposure and HLA in healthy donors. The PCR contained 60 Vbeta and 13 Jbeta primers. The table came from immunoSEQ multiplex PCR; TCRdb's copy has only in-frame clones and leaves some out. Of 250,000 to 350,000 clones listed, roughly 90% are singletons. Sequenced input: PBMCs. These receptors were obtained from a man aged 40-49 years in good health and CMV-seropositive.

V is TRBV7-3 and J is TRBJ1-1; TRBD1 matches at 7 bases. Germline V CDR1 and CDR2: SGHTA, FQGTGA. J gave up 7 bases and V 2 bases, and 10 bases lay outside the gene matches. The CDR3 is 15 residues long. The CDR3: CASSLFIGQENEAFF. CDR3 coding DNA: TGTGCCAGCAGCTTATTTATAGGACAGGAGAATGAAGCTTTCTTT.

This sequence joins TRBV9 and TRBJ2-7; the D gene is possibly TRBD2 (5 bases). Germline V gives CDR1 SGDLS, CDR2 YYNGEE. The CDR3 loop spans 15 amino acids. V was pared by 0 bases and J by 2 bases, with 12 bases between. This CDR3 reads CASSVGADSTYEQYF. DNA of the CDR3: TGTGCCAGCAGCGTAGGAGCGGATTCTACCTACGAGCAGTACTTC.

This chain connects TRBV15 to TRBJ2-5; 14 bases map to TRBD2. Losses at the gene ends were 0 bases for V and 4 bases for J; bases not matched to a gene: 13. The CDR3 contains 20 residues. Looked up from germline, CDR1 is LNHNV and CDR2 is YYDKDF (reference sequence). CDR3 residues: CATSRDRGKGTSGSRETQYF. The CDR3 region has the DNA TGTGCCACCAGCAGAGATCGGGGCAAAGGGACTAGCGGGAGTAGAGAGACCCAGTACTTC.

The chain is built from TRBV20-1 and TRBJ2-1, with D possibly matching TRBD2 (6 bases). Germline V CDR1 and CDR2: DFQATT, SNEGSKA (reference sequence). Trimming cost V 3 bases and J 8 bases, with 8 bases left between them. The CDR3 sequence is 11 residues long. In DNA form, the CDR3 reads TGCAGTGCTAGCGGGAGCTATGAGCAGTTCTTC. This sequence encodes CSASGSYEQFF.

The rearrangement links TRBV11-2 to TRBJ2-3, with 8 bases that match TRBD2. This CDR3 is built from 16 residues. V shed 5 bases, J shed 1 base, and the junction held 8 bases outside the gene matches. Germline-derived CDR1 and CDR2 are SGHAT and FQNNGV. In DNA form, the CDR3 reads TGTGCCAGCAGCCCAGCGGGGCGGGGGGGCACAGATACGCAGTATTTT. It specifies CASSPAGRGGTDTQYF.

The chain combines TRBV19 with TRBJ2-7, with a tentative D call TRBD1 (6 bases). The V end was cut by 3 bases, the J end by 2 bases, with 14 bases between. The germline gives CDR1 LNHDA, CDR2 SQIVND (reference sequence). CDR3 size: 15 residues. CDR3 residues: CASSMRAGVAYEQYF. The CDR3 region has the DNA TGTGCCAGTAGTATGAGGGCAGGGGTGGCCTACGAGCAGTACTTC.

The chain employs TRBV20-1 and TRBJ1-1, with D unresolved. Between the trimmed V and J ends, which lost 2 bases and 6 bases, there was a span of 7 bases. Germline-derived CDR1 and CDR2 are DFQATT and SNEGSKA (reference sequence). The CDR3 consists of 11 residues. The CDR3 is CSARSVAEAFF. The CDR3, as DNA: TGCAGTGCTAGATCAGTGGCTGAAGCTTTCTTT.

V and J are TRBV30 and TRBJ2-1; TRBD1 might be the D (6 bases). V was shortened by 3 bases and J by 5 bases, with 17 bases between the two germline ends. Germline CDR1 GTSNPN, CDR2 SVGIG (reference sequence). This CDR3 region has 15 residues. CDR3 loop: CAWSPSQQGHNEQFF. In nucleotides, the CDR3 is TGTGCCTGGAGCCCATCACAACAGGGCCACAATGAGCAGTTCTTC.

This rearrangement joins TRBV28 to TRBJ2-5, with 8 bases that match TRBD1. The V and J ends lost 5 bases and 3 bases, in that order; junction bases with no gene match: 5. This CDR3 has 14 amino acids. The germline gives CDR1 MDHEN, CDR2 SYDVKM. The CDR3 DNA reads as TGTGCCAGCAGTGAGGGACAGGAAGAAGAGACCCAGTACTTC. This gives the protein CASSEGQEEETQYF.

This chain joins TRBV7-8 and TRBJ1-2; 8 bases are shared with TRBD1. V lost 7 bases and J lost 6; bases outside the gene matches: 7. The CDR3 runs 13 residues. Germline CDR1 SGHVS, CDR2 FQNEAQ. CDR3 DNA: TGTGCCAGCACGGGCGCAGGGGGCGATGGCTACACCTTC. It yields the protein CASTGAGGDGYTF.

A single count supports this clone. The rearrangement joins TRBV19 to TRBJ2-1; TRBD1 matches at 10 bases. Germline-derived CDR1 and CDR2 are LNHDA and SQIVND (reference sequence). The CDR3 consists of 15 residues. J was trimmed by 5 bases and V by 3 bases; bases with no gene match: 4. The chain's CDR3 is CASSMGTGANNEQFF. CDR3 DNA sequence: TGTGCCAGTAGTATGGGGACAGGGGCTAACAATGAGCAGTTCTTC.

This sequence joins TRBV19 and TRBJ1-1; 8 nucleotides agree with TRBD1. Losses at the gene ends were 6 bases for V and 3 bases for J; bases not matched to a gene: 6. The CDR3 spans 14 residues. The germline CDR1 and CDR2 sequences are LNHDA and SQIVND (reference sequence). CDR3 loop: CASSLGQDYTEAFF. The CDR3 region has the DNA TGTGCCAGTAGCTTGGGACAGGACTACACTGAAGCTTTCTTT. Full variable domain (rest looked up from reference TRBV19 and TRBJ1-1): DGGITQSPKYLFRKEGQNVTLSCEQNLNHDAMYWYRQDPGQGLRLIYYSQIVNDFQKGDIAEGYSVSREKKESFPLTVTSAQKNPTAFYLCASSLGQDYTEAFFGQGTRLTVV.

The V call is TRBV29-1, the J call TRBJ2-7; no reliable D call. Germline CDR1 SQVTM, CDR2 ANQGSEA. Trimming cost V 4 bases and J 4 bases, with 14 bases left between them. The CDR3 extends over 13 amino acids. The CDR3 nucleotides read TGCAGCGTTGGGTTCCCCGCCAGGTACGAGCAGTACTTC. As protein: CSVGFPARYEQYF.

This chain joins TRBV7-2 and TRBJ2-7, with 7 bases fitting TRBD1. The length of the CDR3 is 14 residues. The germline gives CDR1 SGHTA, CDR2 FQGNSA. The V segment lost 5 bases and the J segment 0 bases; nucleotides outside the gene matches: 4. CDR3 protein: CASSEDRSSYEQYF. The CDR3 DNA follows: TGTGCCAGCAGCGAGGACAGGAGCTCCTACGAGCAGTACTTC.

The gene calls are TRBV13 and TRBJ2-7, with TRBD1 matching over 10 bases. CDR1 and CDR2 (germline): PRHDT, FYEKMQ (reference sequence). The junction had 5 bases not matched to a gene; V was cut back by 4 bases and J by 2 bases. The CDR3 is 15 residues long. CDR3 DNA: TGTGCCAGCAGCTCTACCGGGACAGGGGCCTACGAGCAGTACTTC. Protein sequence: CASSSTGTGAYEQYF. Full variable domain (missing parts from reference TRBV13 and TRBJ2-7): AAGVIQSPRHLIKEKRETATLKCYPIPRHDTVYWYQQGPGQDPQFLISFYEKMQSDKGSIPDRFSAQQFSDYHSELNMSSLELGDSALYFCASSSTGTGAYEQYFGPGTRLTVT.

The CDR3 nucleotides read TGTGCCAGAAGACTCGTTGGGCAGGGGAATCAGCCCCAGCATTTT. Amino acids: CARRLVGQGNQPQHF. This rearrangement joins TRBV5-3 to TRBJ1-5, with a weak D call TRBD1 (6 bases). TRBV5-3 qualifies as an ORF whose function is uncertain. The V and J ends lost 5 bases and 4 bases respectively, with 16 bases between them. The CDR3 is made up of 15 amino acids.

The J gene is TRBJ2-5, the V gene TRBV28, with D possibly matching TRBD2 (5 bases). The J call is doubtful: the DNA matches TRBJ2-7 better. Germline V lookup: CDR1 MDHEN, CDR2 SYDVKM. The CDR3 is 16 amino acids. The CDR3, as DNA: TGTGCCAGCAGTTTGCCGAGGACTGGCGAGAACTACGAGCAGTACTTC. It yields the protein CASSLPRTGENYEQYF.

This clone appeared once. The chain recombines TRBV7-2 with TRBJ2-1; 14 bases fit TRBD2. With V trimmed by 0 bases and J by 2 bases, 15 bases remained unmatched. This CDR3 is 22 amino acids long. Germline V gene data show CDR1 as SGHTA and CDR2 as FQGNSA. The CDR3 is CASSLAPPGLAGGLIPYNEQFF. For the CDR3, the DNA is TGTGCCAGCAGCTTAGCCCCACCCGGACTAGCGGGAGGCCTAATTCCCTACAATGAGCAGTTCTTC.

The V gene is TRBV29-1, the J gene TRBJ1-5; TRBD1 agrees at 7 bases. CDR1 and CDR2 from the germline V gene are SQVTM and ANQGSEA. The CDR3 extends over 13 amino acids. After removal of 4 bases from V and 3 bases from J, the junction contained 3 bases not matched to a gene. The CDR3 DNA follows: TGCAGCGTTGGGGACAGAGTCAATCAGCCCCAGCATTTT. This sequence encodes CSVGDRVNQPQHF. The variable domain in full, with the rest retrieved from reference TRBV29-1 and TRBJ1-5, is SAVISQKPSRDICQRGTSLTIQCQVDSQVTMMFWYRQQPGQSLTLIATANQGSEATYESGFVIDKFPISRPNLTFSTLTVSNMSPEDSSIYLCSVGDRVNQPQHFGDGTRLSIL.

The J gene is TRBJ2-3, the V gene TRBV4-3, with D perhaps matching TRBD1 (7 bases). Between the trimmed V and J ends, which lost 2 bases and 6 bases, there was a span of 12 bases. This CDR3 is built from 14 residues. Germline assignment: CDR1 LGHNA and CDR2 YSLEER. The CDR3 bases are TGCGCCAGCAGCCAAACACAGGGGAGGGATACGCAGTATTTT. Translation: CASSQTQGRDTQYF.

This chain joins TRBV5-1 and TRBJ2-3, with no clear D. The CDR3 runs to 18 residues. Germline-derived CDR1 and CDR2 are SGHRS and YFSETQ. Deletions cut 2 bases from V and 3 bases from J, with 22 bases between. CDR3 nucleotides: TGCGCCAGCAGCTTACGTTCGACAAAAATGGGCCCTACAGATACGCAGTATTTT. This codes for CASSLRSTKMGPTDTQYF.